These T cell receptor beta chains were read from a single sample in a study of T cell responses to AZD1222 COVID-19 vaccine. Only in-frame clones appear in the TCRdb table, and some are missing; sequencing was by immunoSEQ multiplex PCR. The sample holds more than 95,000 clones, approximately 87% seen once. Specimen: peripheral blood, collected on day 0 of AZD1222 vaccination. These receptors came from an adult in good health. Both conserved end residues are part of each CDR3. D genes are given only for firm matches. Not every row has a clone size; where given, it reads once, few, many or a size class.

TRBV19	-	once	TRBJ1-1	TGTGCCAGTAGTACCCGGGGGGGGCACACTGAAGCTTTCTTT	CASSTRGGHTEAFF
TRBV10-1	TRBD1	-	TRBJ1-2	TGCGCCAAATTAACCGGGACAGGGACCTATGGCTACACCTTC	CAKLTGTGTYGYTF
TRBV7-2	-	-	TRBJ2-7	TGTGCCAGCAGCTTCCGGTCGGGGTACGAGCAGTACTTC	CASSFRSGYEQYF
TRBV9	-	-	TRBJ2-7	TGTGCCAGCAGCGTCGGGGAGTCCTACGAGCAGTACTTC	CASSVGESYEQYF
TRBV19	-	-	TRBJ1-1	TGTGCCAGTAGTATGAGGGTACGGAACACTGAAGCTTTCTTT	CASSMRVRNTEAFF
TRBV27	-	-	TRBJ2-1	TGTGCCAGCGCCTATCGGCGGGCCTTCTCCTACAATGAGCAGTTCTTC	CASAYRRAFSYNEQFF
TRBV6-5	-	-	TRBJ1-5	TGTGCCAGCAGTTACTTGGGGGATCAGCCCCAGCATTTT	CASSYLGDQPQHF
TRBV28	-	-	TRBJ2-3	TGTGCCACCGCGCGACGGGATACGCAGTATTTT	CATARRDTQYF
TRBV2	-	-	TRBJ2-2	TGTGCCACCCGACGAGGGGGGGTCACCGGGGAGCTGTTTTTT	CATRRGGVTGELFF
TRBV2	TRBD2	-	TRBJ2-7	TGTGCCAGCAACACGGCGGGGGAGAGGGTATACGAGCAGTACTTC	CASNTAGERVYEQYF
TRBV5-1	TRBD1	-	TRBJ1-2	TGCGCCAGCAGCTTGGGGACAGGGGATAACTATGGCTACACCTTC	CASSLGTGDNYGYTF
TRBV28	-	-	TRBJ1-1	TGTGCCAGCAGACTAGGACACGAAGCTTTCTTT	CASRLGHEAFF
TRBV3-1/TRBV3-2	-	-	TRBJ1-2	TGTGCCAGCAGCCAAGACGCGGGGGGACGAGTACGAACCTTC	CASSQDAGGRVRTF
TRBV11-2	TRBD1	-	TRBJ1-2	TGTGCCAGCAGCAAGACAGGGGCTACCTATGGCTACACCTTC	CASSKTGATYGYTF
TRBV7-2	-	-	TRBJ1-4	TGTGCCAGCAGCTTATCCTGGCAGCGGGGGGAAAAACTGTTTTTT	CASSLSWQRGEKLFF
TRBV4-1	TRBD2	few	TRBJ2-3	TGCGCCAGCAGCCAAGATCGACTAGCGGGGGGGTCGAACACAGATACGCAGTATTTT	CASSQDRLAGGSNTDTQYF
TRBV3-1/TRBV3-2	-	-	TRBJ2-5	TGTGCCAGCAGCCGTCCCGTAGGACCCGTACAGACCCAGTACTTC	CASSRPVGPVQTQYF
TRBV5-4	TRBD1	-	TRBJ2-5	TGTGCCAGCAGCTCGGGACAGGGGGAGACCCAGTACTTC	CASSSGQGETQYF
TRBV3-1/TRBV3-2	-	-	TRBJ2-7	TGTGCCAGCAGCCAAGCACAGACCTACGAGCAGTACTTC	CASSQAQTYEQYF
TRBV3-1/TRBV3-2	TRBD1	-	TRBJ1-2	TGTGCCAGCAGCCAACAGGAGACAGGGTGGGACTATGGCTACACCTTC	CASSQQETGWDYGYTF
TRBV27	-	-	TRBJ2-7	TGTGCCAGCAGTCCCGTAACGTTCTACGAGCAGTACTTC	CASSPVTFYEQYF
TRBV27	TRBD2	-	TRBJ2-1	TGTGCCAGCAGTTTATGGACGGGAGGGCGGGTTGAGCAGTTCTTC	CASSLWTGGRVEQFF